One sample yielded the 30 T cell receptor beta chains listed below, sequenced in a study of Graves' ophthalmopathy and Graves' hyperthyroidism. TCR beta CDR3 regions were amplified from RNA transcripts. HTBI-primed first-round RT-PCR preceded second-round multiplex PCR. Using its own MiXCR run on the multiplex PCR reads, TCRdb lists one record per CDR3 protein. The sample includes about 380,000 distinct CDR3 sequences, about 16% of them seen just once. Specimen: peripheral blood. These receptors originate from a woman aged 18-29 years with stable Graves' hyperthyroidism.

There are many counts of this clonotype. The chain links TRBV19 to TRBJ1-5; D gene ambiguous. The germline gives CDR1 LNHDA, CDR2 SQIVND (reference sequence). Trimming cost V 5 bases and J 0 bases, with 11 bases left between them. The CDR3 extends over 15 amino acids. CDR3 loop: CASSSSFHSNQPQHF. The CDR3 DNA is TGTGCCAGTAGTTCCTCATTTCATAGCAATCAGCCCCAGCATTTT.

This clonotype was counted many times. This chain connects TRBV6-1 to TRBJ1-3; unclear D gene. Germline V gives CDR1 MNHNS, CDR2 SASEGT. Trimming stripped 6 bases from V and 4 bases from J, with 19 bases between. This CDR3 contains 16 residues. CDR3 loop: CASRPDHTGWGNTIYF. The CDR3, as DNA: TGTGCCAGCAGACCAGACCACACTGGCTGGGGAAACACCATATATTTT.

This clonotype was found many times. V and J are TRBV28 and TRBJ1-1; perhaps TRBD1 as D (6 bases). Trimming pared 2 bases from V and 6 bases from J, leaving 19 bases between. The CDR3 is 16 amino acids. The V gene's germline CDR1 is MDHEN and CDR2 SYDVKM. The CDR3 sequence is CASSLELRQERSEAFF. The CDR3, as DNA: TGTGCCAGCAGTTTAGAATTGAGACAGGAACGGTCTGAAGCTTTCTTT.

This clonotype was recorded at least ten times. This sequence joins TRBV12-3 or TRBV12-4 and TRBJ2-7; D unclear. The CDR3 consists of 13 residues. V was shortened by 4 bases and J by 2 bases, with 9 bases between the two germline ends. This chain's CDR3 is CASSWTAAYEQYF. CDR3 nucleotides: TGTGCCAGCAGTTGGACGGCCGCCTACGAGCAGTACTTC.

Many counts were recorded for this clonotype. The rearrangement links TRBV5-6 to TRBJ2-2, with unresolved D. Germline V gene sequence: CDR1 SGHDT, CDR2 YYEEEE. V was shortened by 5 bases and J by 3 bases, with 8 bases between the two germline ends. CDR3 length: 13 residues. CDR3 coding DNA: TGTGCCAGCAGTGGGCTAGACACCGGGGAGCTGTTTTTT. As protein: CASSGLDTGELFF. The full variable domain, rest sourced from reference TRBV5-6 and TRBJ2-2, is DAGVTQSPTHLIKTRGQQVTLRCSPKSGHDTVSWYQQALGQGPQFIFQYYEEEERQRGNFPDRFSGHQFPNYSSELNVNALLLGDSALYLCASSGLDTGELFFGEGSRLTVL.

Ten or more counts support this clonotype. The genes are TRBV15 and TRBJ2-5; no definite D call. The CDR3 runs to 13 residues. Germline V lookup: CDR1 LNHNV, CDR2 YYDKDF (reference sequence). V was cut by 0 bases and J by 5 bases, with 7 bases left in between. The CDR3 DNA reads as TGTGCCACCAGCAGAGATCTGGGGGAGACCCAGTACTTC. This codes for CATSRDLGETQYF.

This clonotype was recorded a few times. The rearrangement links TRBV6-1 to TRBJ1-3; D gene unclear. Germline V CDR1 and CDR2: MNHNS, SASEGT. The V end lost 7 bases, the J end lost 3 bases, and 16 bases lay between the germline ends. The CDR3 runs to 15 residues. The CDR3 reads CASTLEGFDGNTIYF. The CDR3 coding sequence is TGTGCCAGCACCCTGGAAGGCTTTGATGGAAACACCATATATTTT.

This clonotype was detected ten times or more. V gene TRBV5-1 combines with J gene TRBJ2-7; the match to TRBD2 covers 7 bases. Germline CDR1 reads SGHRS; CDR2 reads YFSETQ. This CDR3 has 15 amino acids. Trimming removed 4 bases from V and 0 bases from J; junction bases left unmatched: 7. CDR3 amino acids: CASSRSTSFSYEQYF. CDR3 DNA sequence: TGCGCCAGCAGCAGATCGACTAGCTTCTCCTACGAGCAGTACTTC.

This chain links TRBV6-1 with TRBJ2-5; D might be TRBD1 (6 bases). This CDR3 region has 14 residues. In germline, CDR1 is MNHNS, CDR2 SASEGT. The germline V and J ends were trimmed by 2 bases and 1 base, with 8 bases remaining between them. The CDR3 protein is CASSERGGQETQYF. For the CDR3, the DNA is TGTGCCAGCAGTGAAAGAGGGGGCCAAGAGACCCAGTACTTC.

This clonotype was seen at least ten times. As DNA, the CDR3 is TGTGCCAGCTCTCGGGATGCTAACTATGGCTACACCTTC. As protein: CASSRDANYGYTF. The chain recombines TRBV6-2 or TRBV6-3 with TRBJ1-2, with D unresolved. V gave up 8 bases and J gave up 0 bases, with 10 bases separating them. The CDR3 contains 13 residues. The germline CDR1 and CDR2 sequences are MNHEY and SVGEGT.

This clonotype was recorded a few times. The chain links TRBV11-3 to TRBJ2-7; D is perhaps TRBD1 (6 bases). The CDR3 runs to 15 residues. The germline CDR1 and CDR2 sequences are SGHNT and YENEEA. The ends were cut back, 5 bases at V and 0 bases at J, with 14 bases in the middle. The CDR3 nucleotides read TGTGCCAGCAGCATAACAGGGAAACCCTCCTACGAGCAGTACTTC. Protein product: CASSITGKPSYEQYF.

This clonotype was counted at least ten times. The rearrangement joins TRBV11-1 to TRBJ1-1, with D hard to call. This CDR3 region has 11 residues. Germline V gene data show CDR1 as SGHAT and CDR2 as FQDESV (reference sequence). The ends were cut back, 2 bases at V and 11 bases at J, with 9 bases in the middle. The DNA of the CDR3 is TGTGCCAGCAGCTTATGGGGTTCGGCTTTCTTT. Its protein is CASSLWGSAFF.

This clonotype has ten or more counts. The V call is TRBV20-1, the J call TRBJ2-4; 10 bases match TRBD1. The CDR3 spans 14 residues. The V gene's germline CDR1 is DFQATT and CDR2 SNEGSKA (reference sequence). J gave up 8 bases and V 6 bases, and 10 bases lay outside the gene matches. CDR3 sequence reads: CSANSRDRGDIQYF. The CDR3 DNA reads TGCAGTGCCAACTCCCGGGACAGGGGAGACATTCAGTACTTC.

In this sample, this clonotype turned up many times. The chain links TRBV24-1 to TRBJ1-2; tentative D call: TRBD1 (6 bases). V was trimmed by 3 bases and J by 6 bases, leaving 22 bases between them. Germline values: CDR1 KGHDR, CDR2 SFDVKD. The CDR3 runs to 17 residues. CDR3 in DNA: TGTGCCACCAGTGATACAGGCGTCGGGGGCGGGCGGAATGGCTACACCTTC. It is translated as CATSDTGVGGGRNGYTF.

This clonotype came up many times. The V and J genes are TRBV3-1 and TRBJ2-4, with D possibly TRBD2 on 5 matching bases. V was clipped by 4 bases and J by 2 bases, with 15 bases between them. This CDR3 has 16 amino acids. Germline CDR1 LGHDT, CDR2 YNNKEL (reference sequence). The CDR3 spells CASSPGGMTTKNIQYF. The CDR3 nucleotides are TGTGCCAGCAGCCCTGGAGGTATGACTACCAAAAACATTCAGTACTTC.

Comment on this clonotype: This clone may be a read error of a much larger clone one base away. This CDR3 is missing its conserved last phenylalanine or tryptophan, likely due to a read error. V and J are TRBV4-1 and TRBJ1-2; tentatively, D is TRBD1 (6 bases). The CDR3 loop spans 14 amino acids. Germline V lookup: CDR1 MGHRA, CDR2 YSYEKL. V was shortened by 1 base and J by 0 bases, with 6 bases between the two germline ends. The CDR3 loop is CASSQGQANYGYTL. CDR3 coding DNA: TGCGCCAGCAGCCAAGGACAGGCTAACTATGGCTACACCCTC.

This sequence joins TRBV12-3 or TRBV12-4 and TRBJ1-1; 7 nucleotides align to TRBD1. The CDR3 extends over 15 amino acids. After removal of 3 bases from V and 10 bases from J, the junction contained 14 bases not matched to a gene. The CDR3: CASSFTQGKGSAAFF. As DNA, the CDR3 is TGTGCCAGCAGTTTCACACAGGGGAAGGGATCCGCAGCTTTCTTT.

This clonotype has ten or more counts. The chain employs TRBV6-5 and TRBJ1-1, with a tentative D call TRBD1 (5 bases). V lost 3 bases and J lost 7, with 12 bases in between. This CDR3 spans 13 amino acids. CDR1 and CDR2 from the germline V gene are MNHEY and SVGAGI. This chain's CDR3 is CASSYNHQGEAFF. The CDR3 bases are TGTGCCAGCAGTTATAATCACCAGGGTGAAGCTTTCTTT.

The table lists this clonotype with a few counts. This sequence may be a read error, since a much larger clone differs from it by one base. The J gene is TRBJ1-6, the V gene TRBV5-1; no definite D call. Germline CDR1 reads SGHRS; CDR2 reads YFSETQ. The CDR3 totals 15 residues. CDR3 sequence reads: CASSLEGHVRSHLHF. In DNA, the CDR3 is TGCGCCAGCAGCTTGGAAGGGCACGTTAGATCACACCTCCACTTT.

This clonotype occurred many times. The V call is TRBV12-3 or TRBV12-4, the J call TRBJ2-4, with a possible D match to TRBD1 (7 bases). The CDR3 has 15 residues. V lost 3 bases and J lost 6, with 15 bases in between. The CDR3: CASSFDRAGTNIQYF. In nucleotides, the CDR3 is TGTGCCAGCAGTTTCGACAGGGCGGGGACAAACATTCAGTACTTC.

This clonotype was counted between two and nine times. One junction end disagrees with the germline gene, perhaps due to a read error. CDR3 DNA sequence: TGTGCCAGCAGTTTGGAGGACGGGGAGCTGTGTTTT. Its translation: CASSLEDGELCF. This chain links TRBV12-3 or TRBV12-4 with TRBJ2-2, with TRBD2 as a possible D gene (5 bases). The CDR3 consists of 12 residues.

This clonotype was observed at least ten times. This chain connects TRBV10-1 to TRBJ1-2; D not resolved. Trimming stripped 0 bases from V and 1 base from J, with 3 bases between. This CDR3 is 13 amino acids long. The germline V gene has CDR1 WNHNN and CDR2 SYGVQD (reference sequence). CDR3 coding DNA: TGCGCCAGCAGTGAGTCGGTTAACTATGGCTACACCTTC. It translates to CASSESVNYGYTF.

The V call is TRBV15, the J call TRBJ2-6, with a tentative D call TRBD1 (6 bases). Deletions cut 3 bases from V and 0 bases from J, with 9 bases between. CDR3 length: 16 residues. Germline V gene sequence: CDR1 LNHNV, CDR2 YYDKDF (reference sequence). In nucleotides, the CDR3 is TGTGCCACCAGCAGGGACAGTTTCTCTGGGGCCAACGTCCTGACTTTC. Amino acid sequence: CATSRDSFSGANVLTF.

This clonotype was observed at least ten times. The chain couples TRBV25-1 to TRBJ1-1; possible D gene TRBD1, 5 bases. Trimming shortened V by 2 bases and J by 0 bases, and 10 bases separated the two germline ends. Germline CDR1 and CDR2: MGHDK and SYGVNS. The CDR3 spans 15 residues. CDR3 loop: CASSEMKGMNTEAFF. CDR3 coding DNA: TGTGCCAGCAGTGAAATGAAGGGGATGAACACTGAAGCTTTCTTT.

Many counts were recorded for this clonotype. The CDR3 DNA reads TGCGCCAGCAGCCCGGGACTAGCGGGCTCCTACGAGCAGTACTTC. Protein: CASSPGLAGSYEQYF. This chain joins TRBV5-1 and TRBJ2-7; TRBD2 matches at 12 bases. The CDR3 loop spans 15 amino acids. The J segment lost 0 bases and the V segment lost 4 bases, leaving 2 bases of the junction unmatched. CDR1 SGHRS and CDR2 YFSETQ come from the germline V gene.

This clonotype was detected many times. The DNA of the CDR3 is TGTGCCAGCAGCCAAGAGTTCAAGGACACCGGGGAGCTGTTTTTT. It translates to CASSQEFKDTGELFF. V gene TRBV4-2 combines with J gene TRBJ2-2; D is unclear. Germline V gene sequence: CDR1 LGHNA, CDR2 YNFKEQ. V lost 0 bases to trimming and J lost 3 bases, with 8 bases between them. This CDR3 is 15 amino acids long.

At least ten counts were recorded for this clonotype. The chain is built from TRBV2 and TRBJ1-6; D perhaps matches TRBD1 (5 bases). With 3 bases removed from V and 8 bases from J, the gap between germline ends came to 8 bases. Germline V lookup: CDR1 SNHLY, CDR2 FYNNEI. The CDR3 has 13 residues. CDR3 in amino acids: CASSEWGYSPLHF. DNA of the CDR3: TGTGCCAGCAGTGAGTGGGGGTATTCACCCCTCCACTTT.

This clonotype was seen many times. This chain joins TRBV10-3 and TRBJ2-7; 8 bases match TRBD1. From germline, CDR1 is ENHRY and CDR2 SYGVKD. CDR3 length: 15 amino acids. The J segment lost 2 bases and the V segment lost 3 bases, leaving 6 bases of the junction unmatched. The CDR3 coding sequence is TGTGCCATCAGTGAAGGGACAGGCCCGACCTACGAGCAGTACTTC. It codes for CAISEGTGPTYEQYF.

This clonotype was detected many times. CDR3 sequence: CSTSDRRGTEAFF. CDR3 DNA: TGCAGTACTTCCGACAGGCGGGGCACTGAAGCTTTCTTT. The rearrangement links TRBV20-1 to TRBJ1-1; TRBD1 is a possible D gene (6 bases). V dropped 8 bases and J dropped 4 bases, with 17 bases sitting between them. The CDR3 consists of 13 residues. Germline CDR1 reads DFQATT; CDR2 reads SNEGSKA (reference sequence).

A few counts support this clonotype. This chain uses TRBV19 with TRBJ1-5; no firm D call. This CDR3 is built from 14 residues. V was pared by 7 bases and J by 6 bases, with 16 bases between. Per the germline V gene, CDR1 is LNHDA and CDR2 is SQIVND (reference sequence). In DNA, the CDR3 is TGTGCCAGTACCCCTTTCTCGGGTAGTCAGCCCCAGCATTTT. This encodes CASTPFSGSQPQHF.